The 5 T cell receptor beta chains below come from one sample, sequenced in a study of technical replicates of blood from four donors. The table came from immunoSEQ multiplex PCR; TCRdb's copy has only in-frame clones and leaves some out. The sample has 55,000 to 75,000 clones; roughly 95% are singletons. The specimen sequenced was PBMCs. These receptors were taken from a human donor in good health. Some clones in this sample may be carry-over from other donors' samples.

This chain links TRBV6-5 with TRBJ1-5; maybe TRBD1 (5 bases). Germline V gene sequence: CDR1 MNHEY, CDR2 SVGAGI. This CDR3 is 13 amino acids long. Trimming left V 6 bases short and J 5 bases short, with 11 bases between. The CDR3 DNA is TGTGCCAGCAGCCCTCAGGGTGATCAGCCCCAGCATTTT. It specifies CASSPQGDQPQHF.

The chain is built from TRBV27 and TRBJ2-6; D call uncertain. The CDR3 totals 16 residues. The ends were cut back, 6 bases at V and 2 bases at J, with 14 bases in the middle. In germline, CDR1 is MNHEY, CDR2 SMNVEV (reference sequence). The CDR3 spells CASSVFIGTGANVLTF. CDR3 sequence (DNA): TGTGCCAGCAGCGTTTTTATCGGTACTGGGGCCAACGTCCTGACTTTC.

The chain carries TRBV4-1 and TRBJ2-3; tentative D call: TRBD2 (6 bases). With 2 bases removed from V and 4 bases from J, the gap between germline ends came to 16 bases. CDR3 length equals 16 residues. CDR1 is MGHRA, CDR2 YSYEKL, per germline. The CDR3 region is CASSQRPRREADTQYF. Here the CDR3 DNA reads TGCGCCAGCAGCCAAAGACCGAGGAGGGAGGCAGATACGCAGTATTTT.

The chain recombines TRBV7-6 with TRBJ2-1; TRBD2 aligns across 7 bases. CDR3 size: 15 residues. J was trimmed by 8 bases and V by 5 bases; bases with no gene match: 12. CDR1 and CDR2 from the germline V gene are SGHVS and FNYEAQ. Here the CDR3 reads CASSRSGAALDEQFF. The CDR3 region has the DNA TGTGCCAGCAGCAGAAGCGGGGCCGCTCTCGATGAGCAGTTCTTC.

This chain joins TRBV11-3 and TRBJ2-1; 15 positions match TRBD2. This CDR3 contains 16 residues. The V and J ends lost 5 bases and 7 bases, in that order; junction bases with no gene match: 6. Germline V gives CDR1 SGHNT, CDR2 YENEEA. DNA of the CDR3: TGTGCCAGCAGCCGGACTAGCGGGGGGGCGCGTAATGAGCAGTTCTTC. It yields the protein CASSRTSGGARNEQFF.